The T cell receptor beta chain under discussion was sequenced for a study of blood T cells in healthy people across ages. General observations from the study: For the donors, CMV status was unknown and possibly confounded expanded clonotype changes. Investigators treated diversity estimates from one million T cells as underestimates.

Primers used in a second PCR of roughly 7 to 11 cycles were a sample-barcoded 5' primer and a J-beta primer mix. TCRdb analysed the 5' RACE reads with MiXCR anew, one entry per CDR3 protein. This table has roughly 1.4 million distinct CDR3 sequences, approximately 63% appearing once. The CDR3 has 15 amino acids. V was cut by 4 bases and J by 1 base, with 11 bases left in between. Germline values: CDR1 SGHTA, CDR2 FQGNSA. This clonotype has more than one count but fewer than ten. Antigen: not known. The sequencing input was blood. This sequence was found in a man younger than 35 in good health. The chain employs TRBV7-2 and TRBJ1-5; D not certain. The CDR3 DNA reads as TGTGCCAGCAGCTCTACTAGCGGAAGCAATCAGCCCCAGCATTTT. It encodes CASSSTSGSNQPQHF.